The 4 T cell receptor beta chains listed next were all sequenced from one sample in a study of siplizumab effects on memory and regulatory T cells. Sequenced by immunoSEQ multiplex PCR; TCRdb stores in-frame clones only, minus some. The sample has about 120,000 clones; roughly 94% are singletons. Sequences were obtained from non-Treg CD4+ T cells sorted from blood. The receptors were sampled from a human donor in good health.

This sequence joins TRBV5-1 and TRBJ2-1; 8 positions match TRBD2. The germline V gene has CDR1 SGHRS and CDR2 YFSETQ. The J segment lost 2 bases and the V segment lost 4 bases, leaving 8 bases of the junction unmatched. The CDR3 sequence is 16 residues long. CDR3 sequence: CASSTLPGGPYNEQFF. The CDR3 DNA reads as TGCGCCAGCAGCACCCTCCCGGGGGGGCCCTACAATGAGCAGTTCTTC.

This chain uses TRBV5-1 with TRBJ1-1; 9 bases match TRBD1. This CDR3 contains 15 residues. V shed 4 bases and J 5 bases; nucleotides not matched to a gene: 9. Germline V gene lookup returns CDR1 SGHRS and CDR2 YFSETQ. The CDR3 DNA follows: TGCGCCAGCAGCGCCCCGGGACAGGGTTGGACTGAAGCTTTCTTT. Translation gives CASSAPGQGWTEAFF.

The V gene is TRBV10-3, the J gene TRBJ1-5; D remains unclear. Germline V lookup: CDR1 ENHRY, CDR2 SYGVKD. This CDR3 is 17 amino acids long. The ends were cut back, 2 bases at V and 0 bases at J, with 14 bases in the middle. The DNA for the CDR3 is TGTGCCATCAGTGAGAATGTTGTTAGAATTAGCAATCAGCCCCAGCATTTT. This gives the protein CAISENVVRISNQPQHF.

This clone was seen a single time. V is TRBV6-5 and J is TRBJ1-4; 7 bases line up with TRBD1. The CDR3 has 14 amino acids. Germline V CDR1 and CDR2: MNHEY, SVGAGI. Germline trimming cut 0 bases from V and 10 bases from J; bases unmatched to any gene: 5. The DNA of the CDR3 is TGTGCCAGCAGTTACTCAGGGGGCATTCGAAAACTGTTTTTT. Protein sequence: CASSYSGGIRKLFF.